The 7 T cell receptor beta chains below were found in one sample sequenced in a study of blood T cell repertoires in COVID-19. The protocol was immunoSEQ multiplex PCR, while the TCRdb copy is restricted to in-frame clones and leaves out a portion. This table has tens of thousands of clones, over 75% appearing once. The sample was peripheral blood. These receptors were taken from a middle-aged man with acute or convalescent COVID-19.

The chain joins TRBV27 to TRBJ1-3, with D tentatively TRBD1 (6 bases). V was cut by 6 bases and J by 3 bases, with 9 bases left in between. Germline V lookup: CDR1 MNHEY, CDR2 SMNVEV (reference sequence). The CDR3 spans 13 residues. The CDR3 is CASRGHSGNTIYF. CDR3 DNA sequence: TGTGCCAGCAGGGGACATAGTGGAAACACCATATATTTT.

This chain links TRBV24-1 with TRBJ2-1; 9 positions agree with TRBD1. With 9 bases clipped from V and 7 bases from J, the junction kept 12 bases outside the gene matches. The CDR3 extends over 15 amino acids. From germline, CDR1 is KGHDR and CDR2 SFDVKD. CDR3 sequence reads: CATGSHGQGKNEQFF. The CDR3 bases are TGTGCCACCGGTTCTCACGGACAGGGGAAGAATGAGCAGTTCTTC.

V and J are TRBV7-3 and TRBJ2-5, with D possibly being TRBD2 (6 bases). This CDR3 has 15 residues. Per germline, CDR1 SGHTA and CDR2 FQGTGA. Trimming removed 0 bases at V and 2 bases at J, with 10 bases between. Here the CDR3 reads CASSLTLGRQETQYF. The DNA of the CDR3 is TGTGCCAGCAGCTTAACTCTTGGGAGGCAAGAGACCCAGTACTTC. The full variable domain, rest sourced from reference TRBV7-3 and TRBJ2-5, is GAGVSQTPSNKVTEKGKYVELRCDPISGHTALYWYRQSLGQGPEFLIYFQGTGAADDSGLPNDRFFAVRPEGSVSTLKIQRTERGDSAVYLCASSLTLGRQETQYFGPGTRLLVL.

The gene calls are TRBV29-1 and TRBJ1-1; weak D call: TRBD1 (6 bases). Germline CDR1 reads SQVTM; CDR2 reads ANQGSEA. The CDR3 spans 13 residues. In nucleotides, the CDR3 is TGCGCCGGGGGGGGGCAAGTGAACACTGAAGCTTTCTTT. Translation gives CAGGGQVNTEAFF. Drawing the rest from reference TRBV29-1 and TRBJ1-1, the complete variable domain is SAVISQKPSRDICQRGTSLTIQCQVDSQVTMMFWYRQQPGQSLTLIATANQGSEATYESGFVIDKFPISRPNLTFSTLTVSNMSPEDSSIYLCAGGGQVNTEAFFGQGTRLTVV.

The chain recombines TRBV19 with TRBJ1-4; 10 bases line up with TRBD1. J lost 5 bases, V lost 7 bases, and 4 bases had no gene match. CDR1 and CDR2 from the germline V gene are LNHDA and SQIVND (reference sequence). This CDR3 contains 14 residues. CDR3 in DNA: TGTGCCAGTACCCGGGACAGGGGAAATGAAAAACTGTTTTTT. Translation: CASTRDRGNEKLFF.

The CDR3 DNA reads TGTGCCATCAGTGAGGAGATACTTGATTCACCCCTCCACTTT. Protein product: CAISEEILDSPLHF. The V and J genes are TRBV10-3 and TRBJ1-6; no firm D call. The ends were cut back, 2 bases at V and 8 bases at J, with 10 bases in the middle. This CDR3 is built from 14 residues. CDR1 ENHRY and CDR2 SYGVKD come from the germline V gene.

The V gene is TRBV7-9, the J gene TRBJ1-1; TRBD1 agrees at 9 bases. The trim removed 8 bases at V and 6 bases at J, leaving 7 bases unmatched. Per the germline V gene, CDR1 is SEHNR and CDR2 is FQNEAQ (reference sequence). The CDR3 runs 13 residues. The CDR3 spells CASGDRALPEAFF. The CDR3 DNA is TGTGCCAGCGGGGACAGGGCCCTACCTGAAGCTTTCTTT.